The sample holds many counts of the clone carrying this T cell receptor beta chain. This record belongs to a study of human T cells and chemical hapten exposure. Study summary: Patch tests put 0.01% DPC on the upper back, read at 6 days. Patients were mainly female, each with alopecia areata, totalis or universalis.

TCRdb recomputed calls from the RACE reads with MiXCR, one row per CDR3 protein. The data hold about 380,000 distinct CDR3 sequences, with 4.5% to 5.5% observed a single time. This CDR3 is built from 14 residues. Trimming removed 4 bases at V and 9 bases at J, with 15 bases between. In germline, CDR1 is KGHDR, CDR2 SFDVKD. Time point defined: pre-sensitization, week 0. The treatment is: therapeutic diphenylcyclopropenone sensitization with weekly scalp DPC. The template was total RNA from unfractionated whole blood. The source of this sequence is a woman aged 50 to 60 with alopecia areata. Some clones in this sample may be carry-over from other donors' samples. The specimen was whole blood, collected in connection with sensitization to the hapten diphenylcyclopropenone (DPC). The J gene is TRBJ2-1, the V gene TRBV24-1; D is perhaps TRBD1 (6 bases). The CDR3 DNA follows: TGTGCCACCAGTGACCCACAGGGAAGGGGTGAGCAGTTCTTC. This translates into CATSDPQGRGEQFF.